The sequence of this T cell receptor (beta chain) was determined in a study of healthy donors' naive CD4 and CD8 T cells. Germline CDR1 and CDR2: SNHLY and FYNNEI. The junction had 8 bases not matched to a gene; V was cut back by 6 bases and J by 2 bases. This CDR3 is built from 17 residues. CD4+CD8-CD45RO-CD45RA+ cells were naive CD4+; CD8+CD4-CD45RA+CD27bright cells were naive CD8+. A linear amplification protocol produced the TCR libraries from about 510 ng of total RNA. Under the authors' procedure: 5 healthy donors contributed roughly 72,000 sequenced TCR alpha transcripts. MiXCR was run by TCRdb on the reads, yielding one entry per CDR3 protein. The authors' filters were not applied to this entry. Found here are roughly 200,000 distinct CDR3 sequences, under 85% of them singletons; the top ten hold more than 2%.

The material sequenced was naive CD4+ and CD8+ T cells sorted from blood, pooled from several donors. The TCR sequence derives from a pool of human donors in good health; the sample pools cells from several healthy donors. The chain has TRBV2 and TRBJ2-6; TRBD1 matches 9 bases. The CDR3, as DNA: TGTGCCAGCAGGAACTGGGACAGGGACCCTGGGGCCAACGTCCTGACTTTC. The encoded protein is CASRNWDRDPGANVLTF.